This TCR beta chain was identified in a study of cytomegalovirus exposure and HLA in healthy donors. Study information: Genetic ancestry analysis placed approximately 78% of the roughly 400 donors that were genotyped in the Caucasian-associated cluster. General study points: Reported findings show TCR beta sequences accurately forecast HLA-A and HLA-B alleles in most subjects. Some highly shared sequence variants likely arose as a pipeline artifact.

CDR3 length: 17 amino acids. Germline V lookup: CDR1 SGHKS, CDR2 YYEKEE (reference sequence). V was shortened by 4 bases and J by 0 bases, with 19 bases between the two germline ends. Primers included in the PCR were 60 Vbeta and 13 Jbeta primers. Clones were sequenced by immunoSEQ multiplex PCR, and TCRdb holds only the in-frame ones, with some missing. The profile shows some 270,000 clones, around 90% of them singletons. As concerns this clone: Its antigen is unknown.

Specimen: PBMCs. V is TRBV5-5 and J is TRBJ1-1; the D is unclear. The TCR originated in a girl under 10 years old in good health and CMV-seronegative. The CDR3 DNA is TGTGCCAGCAGCGTGGAGGCGACAATCTCGATGAACACTGAAGCTTTCTTT. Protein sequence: CASSVEATISMNTEAFF.